These T cell receptor beta chains were read from a single sample in a study of cytomegalovirus exposure and HLA in healthy donors. Here immunoSEQ multiplex PCR was the method, and the copy in TCRdb shows in-frame clones only, minus some. The sample has about 130,000 clones; 83% are singletons. Material: PBMCs. These receptors were obtained from a girl aged 2 to 10 in good health and CMV-seronegative. Each CDR3 is given with its conserved first and last residue. D genes are given only for firm matches. A clone size is listed for some rows: how often the clone was seen (once, few, many), or a class if it is expanded.

V gene,J gene,clone size,D gene,CDR3 DNA,CDR3 protein
TRBV7-9,TRBJ1-1,-,-,TGTGCCAGCAGCTCATGGGGGGGTCTGAACACTGAAGCTTTCTTT,CASSSWGGLNTEAFF
TRBV29-1,TRBJ1-2,few,-,TGCAGCGTTGAAGAGTCCCCATATGGCTACACCTTC,CSVEESPYGYTF
TRBV7-9,TRBJ2-1,-,TRBD2,TGTGCCGGTCGACTAGCGGGGGGCGGGGGCCCCTACAATGAGCAGTTCTTC,CAGRLAGGGGPYNEQFF
TRBV19,TRBJ2-4,-,TRBD1,TGTGCCAGTTTCCAGGGACAGACCCTAGCCAAAAACATTCAGTACTTC,CASFQGQTLAKNIQYF
TRBV2,TRBJ2-7,-,TRBD2,TGTGCCAGCACAGTAAGCGGGAGGGCCCAACCCGAGCAGTACTTC,CASTVSGRAQPEQYF
TRBV5-1,TRBJ2-7,-,TRBD1,TGCGCCAGCAGCTTGGCGGGACAGGGTTACGAGCAGTACTTC,CASSLAGQGYEQYF
TRBV7-2,TRBJ1-4,-,-,TGTGCCAGCAGTGGGGACTCAACTAATGAAAAACTGTTTTTT,CASSGDSTNEKLFF
TRBV2,TRBJ1-5,-,-,TGTGCCAGCAGTGAAAACAGGGCGAATCAGCCCCAGCATTTT,CASSENRANQPQHF
TRBV5-4,TRBJ2-7,-,TRBD2,TGTGCCAGCGGCCCGGGACTAGCGGGAGGCGAGCAGTACTTC,CASGPGLAGGEQYF
TRBV5-4,TRBJ2-1,-,TRBD2,TGTGCCAGCAGTATCGCCGGTAGCGGGAGTCTCAATGAGCAGTTCTTC,CASSIAGSGSLNEQFF
TRBV5-1,TRBJ2-7,-,TRBD1,TGCGCCAGCAGCTCCACAGGGGGTATATACGAGCAGTACTTC,CASSSTGGIYEQYF
TRBV6-1,TRBJ2-5,-,-,TGTGCCAGCAGTGAAATGAGCGGCCAAGAGACCCAGTACTTC,CASSEMSGQETQYF
TRBV6-1,TRBJ2-7,few,TRBD2,TGTGCCAGCAGTCCCCGGGGGGGCTACGAGCAGTACTTC,CASSPRGGYEQYF
TRBV7-9,TRBJ2-3,few,TRBD2,TGTGCCAGCAGCATTGGGACTAGCGGTTCCACAGATACGCAGTATTTT,CASSIGTSGSTDTQYF
TRBV29-1,TRBJ2-5,-,TRBD1,TGCAGGGCGGGACAGGGGCTTCCAGAGACCCAGTACTTC,CRAGQGLPETQYF
TRBV6-5,TRBJ1-1,few,-,TGTGCCAGCAGTTACGAGGGAGCGAACACTGAAGCTTTCTTT,CASSYEGANTEAFF
TRBV7-9,TRBJ2-3,-,TRBD2,TGTGCCAGCAGCTCCCAGGCGACTAGCGGGGGGGTAGTAGATACGCAGTATTTT,CASSSQATSGGVVDTQYF
TRBV11-1,TRBJ2-7,-,TRBD1,TGTGCCAGCACCGCGGGACAGGGAGCCTACGAGCAGTACTTC,CASTAGQGAYEQYF
TRBV6-6,TRBJ1-6,-,TRBD1,TGTGCCAGCAGTTACTCGGATACAGGGGTCTGGTCACCCCTCCACTTT,CASSYSDTGVWSPLHF
TRBV12-5,TRBJ1-1,-,-,TGTGCTAGTGGACACGAGAACACTGAAGCTTTCTTT,CASGHENTEAFF
TRBV15,TRBJ2-6,-,TRBD2,TGTGCCACCAGCAGTACCACTAGCGGGAAGACCTCTGGGGCCAACGTCCTGACTTTC,CATSSTTSGKTSGANVLTF
TRBV28,TRBJ2-1,-,TRBD2,TGTGCCAGCAGTCCTTGGGGTTGGACTAGCTCCTACAATGAGCAGTTCTTC,CASSPWGWTSSYNEQFF
TRBV6-1,TRBJ1-5,-,TRBD1,TGTGCCAGCAGCGCCCAGGGGGCGATGAATCAGCCCCAGCATTTT,CASSAQGAMNQPQHF
TRBV9,TRBJ2-3,-,-,TGTGCCAGCAGTGAGAAGCGGGTTAGCACAGATACGCAGTATTTT,CASSEKRVSTDTQYF
TRBV27,TRBJ2-2,-,-,TGTGCCAGCAGTTTACGGAACACCGGGGAGCTGTTTTTT,CASSLRNTGELFF
TRBV5-6,TRBJ2-3,-,-,TGTGCCAGCAGCGAGAGAGCGGGCTGGTCTGATACGCAGTATTTT,CASSERAGWSDTQYF
TRBV27,TRBJ2-1,-,-,TGTGCCAGCAGTTTCCGGGCGGACTATTACAATGAGCAGTTCTTC,CASSFRADYYNEQFF
TRBV14,TRBJ2-3,-,TRBD2,TGTGCCAGCAGCCAAGAACTAGCGGGAGGGCCCCCTCCGTATTTT,CASSQELAGGPPPYF
TRBV4-1,TRBJ1-4,few,-,TGCGCCAGCAGCCATCCCGTGGGCAGGGACTTCGAAACTAATGAAAAACTGTTTTTT,CASSHPVGRDFETNEKLFF
TRBV7-2,TRBJ2-5,few,TRBD2,TGTGCCAGCAGCGGAGCGGGGGTAGAGACCCAGTACTTC,CASSGAGVETQYF
TRBV4-1,TRBJ2-3,once,-,TGCGCCAGCAGCCCCATGGAGGGTGAAGGCACAGATACGCAGTATTTT,CASSPMEGEGTDTQYF
TRBV10-3,TRBJ2-3,-,TRBD1,TGTGCCATCAGTCCCGGGACAGGGGGGGCAGATACGCAGTATTTT,CAISPGTGGADTQYF
TRBV30,TRBJ1-6,-,TRBD1,TGTGCCTGGGCCGGGACAGGGAATAATTCACCCCTCCACTTT,CAWAGTGNNSPLHF
TRBV19,TRBJ2-3,-,-,TGTGCCAGTAGAGGGGTAGGCACAGATACGCAGTATTTT,CASRGVGTDTQYF
TRBV4-1,TRBJ1-3,-,-,TGCGCCAGCAGCCAAGCCAGGGAATGGAGCTCTGGAAACACCATATATTTT,CASSQAREWSSGNTIYF
TRBV7-9,TRBJ2-7,-,TRBD2,TGTGCCAGCAGCACCGTAGCGGGGGGGCCCTACGAGCAGTACTTC,CASSTVAGGPYEQYF
TRBV4-1,TRBJ2-2,few,-,TGCGCCAGCAGCCAAGTGATGCAGGGTTACACCGGGGAGCTGTTTTTT,CASSQVMQGYTGELFF
TRBV19,TRBJ2-3,-,TRBD2,TGTGCCAGTAGTATGCGAGGACTAGTCACAGATACGCAGTATTTT,CASSMRGLVTDTQYF
TRBV4-1,TRBJ2-7,-,TRBD1,TGCGCCAGCAGCCAAGATCTTACAGGGGAGTACGAGCAGTACTTC,CASSQDLTGEYEQYF
TRBV5-1,TRBJ2-3,-,TRBD2,TGCGCCAGCAGCTTGGGTGGGTCGGGGGGAACAGATACGCAGTATTTT,CASSLGGSGGTDTQYF
TRBV7-8,TRBJ1-2,-,TRBD1,TGTGCCAGCAGCAGTAGGGGGACAGGGCGGGGAGGCTACACCTTC,CASSSRGTGRGGYTF
TRBV30,TRBJ1-2,-,-,TGTGCCTGGAGTTTCCCAGACTATGGCTACACCTTC,CAWSFPDYGYTF
TRBV2,TRBJ1-2,-,TRBD1,TGTGCCAGCAGTCTGACAGGGTCGGTCGGCTACACCTTC,CASSLTGSVGYTF
TRBV4-2,TRBJ2-3,-,-,TGTGCCAGCAGCCAAGATCGGTCCGGGGTAGATACGCAGTATTTT,CASSQDRSGVDTQYF
TRBV27,TRBJ2-1,-,-,TGTGCCAGCAGTGGAGGGACCCTTCCAGGGGAGCAGTTCTTC,CASSGGTLPGEQFF
TRBV30,TRBJ2-3,few,TRBD2,TGTGCCTGGAGCCATAGAGCGGGGGGGCCTAGCACAGATACGCAGTATTTT,CAWSHRAGGPSTDTQYF
TRBV6-6,TRBJ1-2,-,-,TGTGCCAGCAGTACCCCGGCGGGGGTGGGTAACTATGGCTACACCTTC,CASSTPAGVGNYGYTF
TRBV5-1,TRBJ2-7,-,-,TGCGCCAGCAGCTTGGGGACAGACTCCTACGAGCAGTACTTC,CASSLGTDSYEQYF
TRBV9,TRBJ1-1,-,-,TGTGCCAGCAGCGTAGGGACATCTAGGCCCACTGAAGCTTTCTTT,CASSVGTSRPTEAFF
TRBV7-8,TRBJ2-1,-,-,TGTGCCAGCAGCCCCCACGGACAGTTCGATGAGCAGTTCTTC,CASSPHGQFDEQFF
TRBV27,TRBJ2-1,-,-,TGTGCCAGCAGTCACGGGACACTGTACAATGAGCAGTTCTTC,CASSHGTLYNEQFF
TRBV6-5,TRBJ1-3,-,-,TGTGCCAGCAGCCGGAGAGCAGGAAACACCATATATTTT,CASSRRAGNTIYF
TRBV7-3,TRBJ1-6,-,-,TGTGCCAGCAGCTTAACCAGATACAATTCACCCCTCCACTTT,CASSLTRYNSPLHF
TRBV4-3,TRBJ1-6,-,TRBD1,TGCGCCAGCAGCCCACTGAAGGGGGCTGGTTCACCCCTCCACTTT,CASSPLKGAGSPLHF
TRBV9,TRBJ2-3,-,-,TGTGCCAGCAGCGCTGAGCTGCTCACAGATACGCAGTATTTT,CASSAELLTDTQYF
TRBV5-1,TRBJ2-3,-,TRBD1,TGCGCCAGCAGCCGACAGGGGGCATATGAAGATACGCAGTATTTT,CASSRQGAYEDTQYF
TRBV5-1,TRBJ2-5,once,TRBD2,TGCGCCAGCAGCTTGGATCTAGCGGGGGAGACCCAGTACTTC,CASSLDLAGETQYF
TRBV5-1,TRBJ2-5,-,TRBD2,TGCGCCAGCAGCTTGGCCGGGACTAGCGGGGGGCCCGGGGCAATAGAGACCCAGTACTTC,CASSLAGTSGGPGAIETQYF
TRBV11-2,TRBJ2-7,-,TRBD1,TGTGCCAGCGGGACAGGAACCTACGAGCAGTACTTC,CASGTGTYEQYF
TRBV25-1,TRBJ2-1,-,-,TGTGCCAGCAGTGAATTCTTGAGGAATGAGCAGTTCTTC,CASSEFLRNEQFF